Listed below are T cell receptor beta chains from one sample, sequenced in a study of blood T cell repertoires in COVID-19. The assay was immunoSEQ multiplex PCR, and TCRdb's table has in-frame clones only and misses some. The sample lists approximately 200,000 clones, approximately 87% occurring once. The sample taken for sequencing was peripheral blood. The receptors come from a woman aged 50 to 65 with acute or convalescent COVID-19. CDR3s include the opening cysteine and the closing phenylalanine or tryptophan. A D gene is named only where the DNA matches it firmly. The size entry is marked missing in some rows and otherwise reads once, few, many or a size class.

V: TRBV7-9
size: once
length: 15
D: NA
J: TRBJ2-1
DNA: TGTGCCAGCGACCCTGGGGGAGGAACCTACAATGAGCAGTTCTTC
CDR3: CASDPGGGTYNEQFF

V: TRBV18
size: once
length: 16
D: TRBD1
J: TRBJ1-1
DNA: TGTGCCAGCTCACCATATTCAGGCCCAGGGGGCACTGAAGCTTTCTTT
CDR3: CASSPYSGPGGTEAFF

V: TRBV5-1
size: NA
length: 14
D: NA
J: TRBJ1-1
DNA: TGCGCCAGCAGCCTCGGGACAAAGAACACTGAAGCTTTCTTT
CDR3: CASSLGTKNTEAFF

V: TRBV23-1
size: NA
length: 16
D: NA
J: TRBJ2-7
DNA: TGCGCCAGCAGTCAATCAGGAGGGTTGAACTCCTACGAGCAGTACTTC
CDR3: CASSQSGGLNSYEQYF

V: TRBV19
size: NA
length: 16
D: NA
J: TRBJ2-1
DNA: TGTGCCAGTAGTATAGCTAGCTCTCTCTCCTACAATGAGCAGTTCTTC
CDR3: CASSIASSLSYNEQFF

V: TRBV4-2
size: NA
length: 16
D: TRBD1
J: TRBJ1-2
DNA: TGTGCCAGCAGCCAAGATAGGCAGGGGGCGTCCGATGGCTACACCTTC
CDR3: CASSQDRQGASDGYTF

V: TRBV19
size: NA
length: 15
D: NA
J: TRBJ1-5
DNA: TGTGCCAGTAGTATTACAGAGTATAGCAATCAGCCCCAGCATTTT
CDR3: CASSITEYSNQPQHF

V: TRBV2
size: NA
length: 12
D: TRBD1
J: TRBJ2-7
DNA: TGTGCCACCAGGGGGCTATCCTACGAGCAGTACTTC
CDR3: CATRGLSYEQYF

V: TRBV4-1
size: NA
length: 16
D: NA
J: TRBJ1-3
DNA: TGCGCCAGCAGCCAAGACCTATCAGGTACAGGAAACACCATATATTTT
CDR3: CASSQDLSGTGNTIYF

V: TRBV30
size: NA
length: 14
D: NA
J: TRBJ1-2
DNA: TGTGCCTGGAGTGTAATGAAGCCCGACTATGGCTACACCTTC
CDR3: CAWSVMKPDYGYTF

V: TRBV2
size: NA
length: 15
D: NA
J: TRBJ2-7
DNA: TGTGCCAGCAGTATGATAAGCGGCAAAACCTACGAGCAGTACTTC
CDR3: CASSMISGKTYEQYF

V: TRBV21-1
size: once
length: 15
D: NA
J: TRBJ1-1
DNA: TGTGCCAGCATCCCGAGGGGGTCCGAGAACACTGAAGCTTTCTTT
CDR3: CASIPRGSENTEAFF